This T cell receptor beta chain derives from a study of Ad26.COV2.S vaccination and SARS-CoV-2 variants. Across the whole study: In the study, Ad26.COV2.S was injected intramuscularly once, or twice 56 days apart. Study-level points and caveats: Non-spike TCR breadth did not differ much between vaccine and placebo recipients. Substantial breadth was reportedly displayed by spike-specific CD8+ and CD4+ T cell responses after vaccination.

Specified treatment: approximately 18 received Ad26.COV2.S at low or high dose, single or two shots; about 5 received placebo; per-sample allocation not given. Each sample was drawn 63 days after the first injection (of vaccine or placebo). CDR1 and CDR2 from the germline V gene are SGDLS and YYNGEE. Trimming took 0 bases from V and 9 from J, leaving 7 bases between them. The CDR3 has 12 residues. Here immunoSEQ multiplex PCR was the method, and the copy in TCRdb shows in-frame clones only, minus some. The sample shows around 450,000 clones, roughly nine tenths of them seen only once. On this clone: As yet, its antigen is unknown.

The sequencing used peripheral blood, collected in a trial of Ad26.COV2.S vaccine versus placebo. The chain is built from TRBV9 and TRBJ1-3; D uncertain. This clonotype was sampled from a person between 18 and 65 years old who received the Ad26.COV2.S COVID-19 vaccine or a placebo. CDR3 DNA sequence: TGTGCCAGCAGCGTAGAGGTTGGCACCATATATTTT. It encodes CASSVEVGTIYF.